The rows below give T cell receptor beta chains drawn from one sample of a study of blood T cell repertoires in COVID-19. Sequencing used immunoSEQ multiplex PCR; TCRdb keeps in-frame clones, though not all of them. In the table there are approximately 140,000 clones, about 74% of which are singletons. The sample was peripheral blood. Receptor source: a middle-aged man with acute or convalescent COVID-19. Each CDR3 is given with its conserved first and last residue. The order of the fields is CDR3 length, D gene, clone size, V gene, J gene, CDR3 DNA, CDR3 protein. The D gene is left open where the match is weak. Clone size, where shown, is once, few, many, or a class for clones that have expanded.

15	TRBD2	NA	TRBV7-8	TRBJ2-1	TGTGCCAGCAGCTTAGCGAGTAGCGGGGGTTATGAGCAGTTCTTC	CASSLASSGGYEQFF
15	TRBD1	NA	TRBV18	TRBJ1-2	TGTGCCAGCTCACCCGAGACAGGGGTGGGTTATGGCTACACCTTC	CASSPETGVGYGYTF
15	NA	NA	TRBV29-1	TRBJ2-3	TGCAGCGTTGATATTAGGGGGGGCCTTTTAGATACGCAGTATTTT	CSVDIRGGLLDTQYF
15	TRBD1	NA	TRBV7-8	TRBJ2-1	TGTGCCAGCAGCACGGACAGGGGCCCCTACAATGAGCAGTTCTTC	CASSTDRGPYNEQFF
16	NA	NA	TRBV21-1	TRBJ1-6	TGTGCCAGCAGCAAAGAAGTAGACTGCTATAATTCACCCCTCCACTTT	CASSKEVDCYNSPLHF
14	NA	few	TRBV18	TRBJ1-3	TGTGCCAGCTCACCATTAGCCCCGCCGGACACCATATATTTT	CASSPLAPPDTIYF
12	NA	few	TRBV2	TRBJ1-3	TGTGCCAGTCGGGGCTCTGGAAACACCATATATTTT	CASRGSGNTIYF
13	NA	NA	TRBV7-9	TRBJ2-2	TGTGCCAGCAGCCTTACTTTAACCGGGGAGCTGTTTTTT	CASSLTLTGELFF
16	TRBD2	NA	TRBV2	TRBJ2-7	TGTGCCAGCAGTACCGATAGCGGGGGCCTTTCCTACGAGCAGTACTTC	CASSTDSGGLSYEQYF
15	NA	NA	TRBV15	TRBJ1-5	TGTGCCACCAGCCGAGAAAACAGTCGGAATCAGCCCCAGCATTTT	CATSRENSRNQPQHF
16	TRBD2	NA	TRBV5-6	TRBJ2-3	TGTGCCAGCAGCTTGGACTTGCGGGGGTCTGGGGATACGCAGTATTTT	CASSLDLRGSGDTQYF
14	TRBD1	NA	TRBV19	TRBJ2-4	TGTGCCAGTCAACAGGGGGACGTCAAAAACATTCAGTACTTC	CASQQGDVKNIQYF
11	NA	few	TRBV19	TRBJ1-2	TGTGCCAGTAGTGTGTTCCGTGGCTACACCTTC	CASSVFRGYTF
15	TRBD2	NA	TRBV19	TRBJ2-3	TGTGCCAGTAGTTCGTTAGCGGGGGCACCCGGGTCGCAGTATTTT	CASSSLAGAPGSQYF
13	TRBD1	NA	TRBV12-3/TRBV12-4	TRBJ1-5	TGTGCCAGCAGTTCGGACAGGGAACAGCCCCAGCATTTT	CASSSDREQPQHF
10	NA	NA	TRBV20-1	TRBJ2-5	TGCAGTGCTAGACGGGAGACCCAGTACTTC	CSARRETQYF
15	TRBD1	NA	TRBV7-6	TRBJ1-3	TGTGCCAGCGGCGAACAGGGGGTGTATGGAAACACCATATATTTT	CASGEQGVYGNTIYF
14	TRBD2	NA	TRBV9	TRBJ2-4	TGTGCCAGCAGCGAGGGATCATGGGGGACTAGAGTATACTTC	CASSEGSWGTRVYF
17	TRBD1	NA	TRBV7-8	TRBJ1-6	TGTGCCAGCAGACCGGACAGGGCACGGGGCTATAATTCACCCCTCCACTTT	CASRPDRARGYNSPLHF
16	TRBD1	once	TRBV19	TRBJ2-1	TGTGCCAGTAGTACCGGGACAGGTGGGTTCTCGGTTGAGCAGTTCTTC	CASSTGTGGFSVEQFF
13	NA	NA	TRBV12-3/TRBV12-4	TRBJ1-5	TGTGCCAGCAGCCCCAGGAGGGATCAGCCCCAGCATTTT	CASSPRRDQPQHF
14	NA	NA	TRBV7-9	TRBJ1-6	TGTGCCAGCAGCTTAGACAGTAAGAATTCACCCCTCCACTTT	CASSLDSKNSPLHF
17	TRBD1	NA	TRBV5-1	TRBJ2-5	TGCGCCAGCAGCTTCACGAGCAGGGGGCGTTGGAGTGAGACCCAGTACTTC	CASSFTSRGRWSETQYF
13	TRBD1	NA	TRBV6-1	TRBJ1-2	TGTGCCAGCAGTGACAGGGGGCACTATGGCTACACCTTC	CASSDRGHYGYTF
16	NA	NA	TRBV27	TRBJ2-1	TGTGCCAGCAGTCTCATTACCGGGACAAAATTATATGAGCAGTTCTTC	CASSLITGTKLYEQFF
15	TRBD2	few	TRBV7-7	TRBJ2-2	TGTGCCAGTTCCCAAGCGGGGGGATACACCGGGGAGCTGTTTTTT	CASSQAGGYTGELFF
16	TRBD1	NA	TRBV14	TRBJ1-4	TGTGCCAGCAGCAAAGCGTACAGGGGAACTAATGAAAAACTGTTTTTT	CASSKAYRGTNEKLFF
17	TRBD2	few	TRBV14	TRBJ2-3	TGTGCCAGCAGCGACCCTTTACTAGCGGGGACCCATAATACGCAGTATTTT	CASSDPLLAGTHNTQYF
12	NA	few	TRBV12-3/TRBV12-4	TRBJ1-5	TGTGCCAGCAGCCCTCGGGGTCAGCCCCAGCATTTT	CASSPRGQPQHF
15	TRBD1	NA	TRBV7-3	TRBJ1-3	TGTGCCAGCAGCCCGGGGACAGGCCACGGAAACACCATATATTTT	CASSPGTGHGNTIYF
13	NA	NA	TRBV7-9	TRBJ2-7	TGTGCCAGCAGCACTCCAGGGGCATACGAGCAGTACTTC	CASSTPGAYEQYF
17	NA	NA	TRBV10-2	TRBJ2-3	TGCGCCAGCAGGGGGCTGGGGGGACCCGGGCTCAAAGATACGCAGTATTTT	CASRGLGGPGLKDTQYF
13	NA	many	TRBV4-2	TRBJ1-2	TGTGCCAGCAGCCAAGATCGGACAGATGGCTACACCTTC	CASSQDRTDGYTF
14	NA	NA	TRBV24-1	TRBJ1-5	TGTGCCACCAGTGATCCTAGTAGCAATCAGCCCCAGCATTTT	CATSDPSSNQPQHF
17	TRBD1	NA	TRBV2	TRBJ1-3	TGTGCCAGCAGTGACCCGGGACAGGGGAGAACTGGAAACACCATATATTTT	CASSDPGQGRTGNTIYF
13	NA	NA	TRBV7-2	TRBJ2-5	TGTGCCAGCAGCCGCTACCTGGAGGGGACCCAGTACTTC	CASSRYLEGTQYF
13	TRBD1	once	TRBV27	TRBJ2-1	TGTGCCACCGCGGGACAGGGATACAATGAGCAGTTCTTC	CATAGQGYNEQFF
19	TRBD1	NA	TRBV11-2	TRBJ1-2	TGTGCCAGCAGCTTATCCTTTGGGACAGAAACTAGTCGGGACTATGGCTACACCTTC	CASSLSFGTETSRDYGYTF
13	NA	NA	TRBV6-1	TRBJ2-1	TGTGCCAGCAGTGAAGATCGAGGCAATGAGCAGTTCTTC	CASSEDRGNEQFF